The rows below give T cell receptor beta chains drawn from one sample of a study of blood T cell repertoires in COVID-19. Data came from immunoSEQ multiplex PCR; TCRdb stores just in-frame clones and leaves some out. The table has about 93,000 clones, around 90% seen once. Material: peripheral blood. The receptors were gathered from a man aged 60 to 69 with COVID-19, enrolled during active disease. CDR3s include the opening cysteine and the closing phenylalanine or tryptophan. D genes are given only for firm matches. Not every row has a clone size; where given, it reads once, few, many or a size class.

>TRBV7-9|-|once|TRBJ1-5
CASSLQGGSPQHF
TGTGCCAGCAGCTTGCAAGGAGGTTCGCCCCAGCATTTT
>TRBV4-1|-|-|TRBJ2-6
CASSQDRRAGANVLTF
TGCGCCAGCAGCCAAGATCGCCGGGCTGGGGCCAACGTCCTGACTTTC
>TRBV5-1|TRBD1|-|TRBJ1-2
CASSLPDRGLSGYTF
TGCGCCAGCAGCTTACCTGACAGGGGTTTGAGTGGCTACACCTTC
>TRBV3-1/TRBV3-2|-|-|TRBJ2-3
CASSQDWAQSDTQYF
TGTGCCAGCAGCCAAGATTGGGCACAATCAGATACGCAGTATTTT
>TRBV19|-|-|TRBJ1-6
CASTRDTSSYNSPLHF
TGTGCCAGTACACGGGACACGAGCTCCTATAATTCACCCCTCCACTTT
>TRBV4-3|TRBD1|-|TRBJ1-2
CASSLSTGQGDYGYTF
TGCGCCAGCAGCCTGAGCACGGGACAGGGTGACTATGGCTACACCTTC
>TRBV5-4|TRBD1|-|TRBJ1-3
CASSLGGWDNTIYF
TGTGCCAGCAGTTTAGGGGGCTGGGACAACACCATATATTTT
>TRBV7-2|TRBD1|-|TRBJ1-5
CASSTQGGNQPQHF
TGTGCCAGCAGTACACAGGGGGGCAATCAGCCCCAGCATTTT
>TRBV6-1|-|-|TRBJ1-4
CASWGRGNEKLFF
TGTGCCAGCTGGGGCAGGGGTAATGAAAAACTGTTTTTT
>TRBV7-3|-|-|TRBJ2-2
CASSLRAANTGELFF
TGTGCCAGCAGCTTACGAGCGGCGAACACCGGGGAGCTGTTTTTT
>TRBV6-1|-|-|TRBJ1-2
CASSEALGEGGYGYTF
TGTGCCAGCAGTGAAGCGCTGGGGGAAGGGGGCTATGGCTACACCTTC
>TRBV28|-|-|TRBJ2-2
CASTSRTDGTGELFF
TGTGCCAGCACCTCTCGGACAGACGGCACCGGGGAGCTGTTTTTT
>TRBV5-1|TRBD2|-|TRBJ2-7
CASSDRTSGLYEQYF
TGCGCCAGCAGCGACCGGACTAGCGGACTCTACGAGCAGTACTTC
>TRBV5-1|TRBD1|-|TRBJ1-2
CASSLDPGQGASGYTF
TGCGCCAGCAGCTTGGATCCGGGACAGGGGGCATCTGGCTACACCTTC
>TRBV6-6|-|-|TRBJ2-7
CASSGQGLNEQYF
TGTGCCAGCAGTGGCCAAGGACTAAACGAGCAGTACTTC
>TRBV10-2|-|-|TRBJ2-7
CASSRSYPLSYEQYF
TGCGCCAGCAGTCGATCTTATCCACTCTCCTACGAGCAGTACTTC
>TRBV29-1|TRBD1|-|TRBJ1-1
CSVDGTANTEAFF
TGCAGCGTCGATGGGACAGCCAACACTGAAGCTTTCTTT
>TRBV3-1/TRBV3-2|-|medium-sized|TRBJ1-2
CASSPGLLWGYTF
TGTGCCAGCAGCCCCGGACTCTTGTGGGGCTACACCTTC
>TRBV12-3/TRBV12-4|-|-|TRBJ1-5
CASLRLGQPQHF
TGTGCCAGCCTCCGGTTGGGCCAGCCCCAGCATTTT
>TRBV28|-|-|TRBJ1-2
CASTRGGTGYGYTF
TGTGCCAGCACCCGGGGGGGGACCGGCTATGGCTACACCTTC
>TRBV14|TRBD1|-|TRBJ2-7
CASSQDRGLYEQYF
TGTGCCAGCAGCCAAGACAGGGGGCTGTACGAGCAGTACTTC
>TRBV2|-|-|TRBJ1-4
CASTREARTNEKLFF
TGTGCCAGCACCCGAGAAGCTCGAACTAATGAAAAACTGTTTTTT
>TRBV2|-|once|TRBJ2-2
CASSVQGHQNTGELFF
TGTGCCAGCAGTGTTCAGGGACACCAGAACACCGGGGAGCTGTTTTTT
>TRBV3-1/TRBV3-2|-|-|TRBJ1-1
CASSQDAGTTEAFF
TGTGCCAGCAGCCAAGATGCGGGGACCACTGAAGCTTTCTTT
>TRBV3-1/TRBV3-2|TRBD1|-|TRBJ1-2
CASSQVRDSYGYTF
TGTGCCAGCAGCCAAGTAAGGGACAGCTATGGCTACACCTTC
>TRBV4-3|TRBD2|-|TRBJ2-5
CASSQDWSGDQETQYF
TGCGCCAGCAGCCAAGATTGGAGCGGGGACCAAGAGACCCAGTACTTC
>TRBV6-5|TRBD2|-|TRBJ2-1
CASSWSSGYNEQFF
TGTGCCAGCAGTTGGTCTAGCGGATACAATGAGCAGTTCTTC
>TRBV18|TRBD1|-|TRBJ1-1
CASSPDRARNTEAFF
TGTGCCAGCTCTCCGGACAGGGCAAGAAACACTGAAGCTTTCTTT
>TRBV2|TRBD1|-|TRBJ1-2
CASSVGQGDGYTF
TGTGCCAGCAGTGTGGGACAGGGGGATGGCTACACCTTC
>TRBV18|-|-|TRBJ2-7
CASSPGTGPSGEQYF
TGTGCCAGCTCACCCGGAACAGGACCCTCCGGGGAGCAGTACTTC
>TRBV5-1|-|once|TRBJ2-3
CASSLEGGSSTDTQYF
TGCGCCAGCAGCTTGGAAGGCGGTTCTAGCACAGATACGCAGTATTTT
>TRBV30|TRBD1|-|TRBJ1-1
CAWIWDRETTEAFF
TGTGCCTGGATTTGGGACAGGGAGACCACTGAAGCTTTCTTT
>TRBV27|TRBD2|-|TRBJ2-1
CASSLTSGIPYNEQFF
TGTGCCAGCAGTTTAACTAGCGGGATTCCCTACAATGAGCAGTTCTTC
>TRBV4-1|-|-|TRBJ1-4
CASSPPPGLSNEKLFF
TGCGCCAGCAGTCCTCCCCCGGGACTCTCTAATGAAAAACTGTTTTTT
>TRBV10-3|-|once|TRBJ1-1
CAISEGQGHTEAFF
TGTGCCATCAGTGAGGGTCAGGGTCACACTGAAGCTTTCTTT
>TRBV28|TRBD2|-|TRBJ2-1
CASSLPASGEGGEQFF
TGTGCCAGCAGTCTCCCGGCTAGCGGGGAGGGTGGTGAGCAGTTCTTC
>TRBV2|-|-|TRBJ2-7
CASSVGREGKVEQYF
TGTGCCAGCAGTGTAGGCAGGGAAGGGAAGGTCGAGCAGTACTTC
>TRBV5-4|-|-|TRBJ1-1
CASSPSHFQGPREAFF
TGTGCCAGCAGCCCCTCCCATTTTCAGGGGCCGAGGGAAGCTTTCTTT
>TRBV10-3|TRBD1|-|TRBJ2-6
CAISPGTGGSGANVLTF
TGTGCCATCAGCCCCGGGACAGGGGGGTCAGGGGCCAACGTCCTGACTTTC
>TRBV21-1|-|once|TRBJ1-1
CASSKRDMNTEAFF
TGTGCCAGCAGCAAACGAGACATGAACACTGAAGCTTTCTTT
>TRBV19|TRBD2|-|TRBJ2-3
CASSRTSGDLTDTQYF
TGTGCCAGTAGTCGCACTAGCGGGGATCTCACAGATACGCAGTATTTT
>TRBV7-2|-|-|TRBJ1-3
CASSLYLGNTIYF
TGTGCCAGCAGCTTATATCTTGGAAACACCATATATTTT
>TRBV28|TRBD1|-|TRBJ1-5
CASRPTTTGQGSNQPQHF
TGTGCCAGCAGACCCACAACCACAGGACAGGGAAGCAATCAGCCCCAGCATTTT
>TRBV20-1|TRBD2|-|TRBJ2-2
CSASRGLASGELFF
TGCAGTGCTAGTAGGGGACTAGCAAGCGGGGAGCTGTTTTTT
>TRBV24-1|TRBD2|few|TRBJ2-1
CATSEIAGGRREQFF
TGTGCCACCAGTGAAATAGCGGGAGGGCGGCGTGAGCAGTTCTTC
>TRBV6-6|-|once|TRBJ1-1
CASSYSGWTEAFF
TGTGCCAGCAGTTATTCAGGGTGGACTGAAGCTTTCTTT
>TRBV10-3|-|-|TRBJ2-3
CAISPTALSTDTQYF
TGTGCCATCAGTCCGACAGCTCTTAGCACAGATACGCAGTATTTT
>TRBV19|TRBD2|-|TRBJ2-3
CASRPPGTSLDTQYF
TGTGCCAGCAGACCTCCCGGGACTAGCCTCGATACGCAGTATTTT
>TRBV28|-|-|TRBJ1-1
CASSLTGNTEAFF
TGTGCCAGCAGTTTGACAGGGAACACTGAAGCTTTCTTT
>TRBV5-1|-|-|TRBJ2-1
CASSPGMNIRVF
TGCGCCAGCTCCCCGGGGATGAATATTCGCGTCTTC
>TRBV5-1|TRBD1|-|TRBJ2-7
CASSLGDRVNYEQYF
TGCGCCAGCAGCTTAGGGGACAGGGTTAACTACGAGCAGTACTTC
>TRBV15|-|-|TRBJ2-3
CATSRLSESGDTQYF
TGTGCCACCAGCAGATTAAGCGAATCGGGGGATACGCAGTATTTT
>TRBV4-3|-|once|TRBJ2-1
CASSQDVGLLNEQFF
TGCGCCAGCAGCCAAGATGTCGGACTTCTAAATGAGCAGTTCTTC
>TRBV7-2|-|-|TRBJ2-5
CASSLGLGSWETQYF
TGTGCCAGCAGCTTAGGACTCGGGAGCTGGGAGACCCAGTACTTC
>TRBV2|-|few|TRBJ1-2
CASTSTDRRKSGYTF
TGTGCCAGCACCTCGACCGACAGGAGGAAGAGCGGCTACACCTTC